These 30 T cell receptor beta chains were sequenced from one sample in a study of breast tumors, draining lymph nodes, adjacent tissues (dated by TCRdb to about 2016). Lymph node samples were obtained from the axillary draining lymph nodes of breast cancer patients. The method behind the library was multiplex PCR. Sequencing was carried out with an Illumina HiSeq 2000. TCRdb's own reprocessing of the public reads used fastp at Q25 and MiXCR and kept productive beta chains. CDR3 protein sequences are deduplicated, and each keeps its most common genes and DNA. The sample table contains 150,000 to 200,000 distinct CDR3 sequences; only one count was recorded for 33% of them. The top ten constitute 3% to 4.5% of the sample. What was sequenced was axillary lymph node tissue. The origin of the receptors is a female donor with breast cancer. Some clones in this sample may be carry-over from other donors' samples.

There are many counts of this clonotype. The genes are TRBV4-1 and TRBJ1-5; unclear D gene. Germline CDR1 reads MGHRA; CDR2 reads YSYEKL. V lost 2 bases and J 4 bases, leaving 6 bases between the germline ends. This CDR3 is built from 13 residues. As DNA, the CDR3 is TGCGCCAGCAGCCAAAGTAGGAATCAGCCCCAGCATTTT. This codes for CASSQSRNQPQHF.

This clonotype was counted many times. V usage is TRBV20-1 and J usage is TRBJ2-1, with TRBD2 matching 14 bases. With 3 bases clipped from V and 7 bases from J, the junction kept 2 bases outside the gene matches. The length of the CDR3 is 14 residues. Germline V CDR1 and CDR2: DFQATT, SNEGSKA (reference sequence). The CDR3 DNA is TGCAGTGCTAGGAGACTAGCGGGAGGGAATGAGCAGTTCTTC. Encoded protein: CSARRLAGGNEQFF.

Notes on this clonotype: At one boundary the junction diverges from the germline segment, which might be a read error. V is TRBV7-9 and J is TRBJ1-1, with D tentatively TRBD1 (6 bases). The germline V gene encodes CDR1 SEHNR and CDR2 FQNEAQ (reference sequence). The CDR3 has 12 amino acids. The CDR3 DNA follows: TGTGCCAGCGGAGAGGCAGGGGCTGAAGCTTCCTTT. Translation gives CASGEAGAEASF.

This clonotype was counted between two and nine times. A much larger clone lies one base from this, so it may be a read error. This rearrangement joins TRBV6-5 to TRBJ1-2; D is unclear. The V and J ends lost 6 bases and 3 bases respectively, with 8 bases between them. Germline CDR1 and CDR2: MNHEY and SVGAGI. This CDR3 is 12 amino acids long. The CDR3 DNA reads as TGTGCCAGCAGCCCGGTAGACTATGGCTACACCTTC. It yields the protein CASSPVDYGYTF.

There are many counts of this clonotype. The V call is TRBV10-2, the J call TRBJ2-7; TRBD2 agrees at 13 bases. Trimming took 7 bases from V and 0 from J; bases not matched to a gene: 3. CDR3 length: 15 residues. CDR1 is WSHSY and CDR2 is SAAADI in the germline V gene. CDR3 in DNA: TGCGCCAGCACTGGACTAGCGGGAGTCTCCTACGAGCAGTACTTC. As protein: CASTGLAGVSYEQYF.

V gene TRBV29-1 combines with J gene TRBJ2-3, with 9 bases fitting TRBD1. The CDR3 loop spans 14 amino acids. Germline CDR1 is SQVTM and CDR2 is ANQGSEA. With V trimmed by 3 bases and J by 4 bases, 5 bases remained unmatched. CDR3 residues: CSVDSWTGADTQYF. The CDR3 DNA reads TGCAGCGTTGATTCCTGGACAGGGGCAGATACGCAGTATTTT.

This clonotype was picked up many times. This sequence joins TRBV9 and TRBJ1-3; D remains unclear. Per the germline V gene, CDR1 is SGDLS and CDR2 is YYNGEE. The V end was cut by 3 bases, the J end by 0 bases, with 13 bases between. This CDR3 has 16 residues. CDR3 coding DNA: TGTGCCAGCAGCGCGAGGACCGCGAGCTCTGGAAACACCATATATTTT. It specifies CASSARTASSGNTIYF.

The chain links TRBV27 to TRBJ2-1, with 7 bases fitting TRBD2. The CDR3 spans 17 residues. J lost 6 bases, V lost 0 bases, and 11 bases had no gene match. Germline V CDR1 and CDR2: MNHEY, SMNVEV (reference sequence). The CDR3 DNA sequence: TGTGCCAGCAGTTTATCCATCACTGGCGGGAGACGCAATGAGCAGTTCTTC. Protein: CASSLSITGGRRNEQFF.

This clonotype was seen repeatedly, ten times or more. This chain connects TRBV6-2 or TRBV6-3 to TRBJ2-5, with 7 bases identical to TRBD1. The junction had 3 bases not matched to a gene; V was cut back by 4 bases and J by 1 base. This CDR3 has 14 residues. Germline-derived CDR1 and CDR2 are MNHEY and SVGEGT. The CDR3 DNA follows: TGTGCCAGCAGTTCGACAGGGATCCAAGAGACCCAGTACTTC. Protein sequence: CASSSTGIQETQYF.

This clonotype was picked up many times. The V gene is TRBV28, the J gene TRBJ2-7; TRBD2 matches at 12 bases. Trimming at V came to 6 bases and at J to 0 bases, leaving 9 bases not matched to a gene. The CDR3 is 17 amino acids. Per germline, CDR1 MDHEN and CDR2 SYDVKM. The CDR3 protein is CASRETSGSPSSYEQYF. DNA of the CDR3: TGTGCCAGCAGGGAGACTAGCGGGAGCCCAAGCTCCTACGAGCAGTACTTC.

This clonotype was seen a single time. The chain has TRBV5-1 and TRBJ1-1; no definite D call. Germline V gives CDR1 SGHRS, CDR2 YFSETQ. Trimming pared 3 bases from V and 7 bases from J, leaving 10 bases between. This CDR3 is 12 amino acids long. The CDR3 DNA is TGCGCCAGCAGCTCTTCCAGAAATGAAGCTTTCTTT. It is translated as CASSSSRNEAFF.

This chain uses TRBV5-4 with TRBJ1-2; 7 bases match TRBD1. The germline CDR1 and CDR2 sequences are SGHNT and YYREEE (reference sequence). The CDR3 spans 13 residues. V lost 2 bases and J lost 4; bases outside the gene matches: 2. Here the CDR3 DNA reads TGTGCCAGCAGCTTCAGGACAGGCTATGGCTACACCTTC. Its protein product is CASSFRTGYGYTF.

This clonotype was observed at least ten times. V is TRBV7-2 and J is TRBJ2-2; D assignment may be TRBD1 or TRBD2 (5 bases each). Germline-derived CDR1 and CDR2 are SGHTA and FQGNSA. The length of the CDR3 is 19 residues. Trimming took 2 bases from V and 6 from J, leaving 25 bases between them. The CDR3 coding sequence is TGTGCCAGCAGCTTAAGGTGGATTGGGTCAGGGACGCGGGCCGGGGAGCTGTTTTTT. Translation: CASSLRWIGSGTRAGELFF.

There are a few counts of this clonotype. A much larger clone lies one base from this, so it may be a read error. The chain uses TRBV5-1 and TRBJ2-2; D is perhaps TRBD1 or TRBD2 (5 bases each). This CDR3 has 13 amino acids. Germline loops: CDR1 SGHRS, CDR2 YFSETQ. CDR3 nucleotide sequence: TGCGCCAGCAGCCCTGGTGGGACCGGGGACCTGTTTTTT. Translating it yields CASSPGGTGDLFF.

This clonotype was counted at least ten times. The rearrangement uses TRBV6-1 and TRBJ1-5, with no clear D. The length of the CDR3 is 14 residues. Germline V gene data show CDR1 as MNHNS and CDR2 as SASEGT. Trimming left V 4 bases short and J 5 bases short, with 12 bases between. CDR3 protein: CASSGRTADQPQHF. CDR3 bases: TGTGCCAGCAGTGGACGGACGGCCGATCAGCCCCAGCATTTT.

This clonotype was counted once. The CDR3 does not close with the conserved phenylalanine or tryptophan, likely indicating a read error. V usage is TRBV20-1 and J usage is TRBJ1-6; TRBD1 matches at 7 bases. The CDR3 consists of 14 residues. Germline CDR1 is DFQATT and CDR2 is SNEGSKA (reference sequence). The CDR3 protein is CSARWTGFNPPLHS. In DNA form, the CDR3 reads TGCAGTGCTAGGTGGACAGGTTTTAATCCACCCCTCCACTCT.

This clonotype was found many times. The chain employs TRBV20-1 and TRBJ1-6, with a tentative D call TRBD1 (5 bases). The ends were cut back, 8 bases at V and 3 bases at J, with 17 bases in the middle. Germline V lookup: CDR1 DFQATT, CDR2 SNEGSKA (reference sequence). The CDR3 loop spans 15 amino acids. The CDR3 sequence is CSPWAGALYNSPLHF. CDR3 nucleotide sequence: TGCAGTCCCTGGGCCGGGGCCCTCTATAATTCACCCCTCCACTTT.

Comments on this clonotype: A read error is likely, as this CDR3 ends without the conserved phenylalanine or tryptophan. The chain joins TRBV7-2 to TRBJ1-3, with 8 positions matching TRBD1. The V and J ends lost 7 bases and 4 bases, in that order; junction bases with no gene match: 3. Germline CDR1 reads SGHTA; CDR2 reads FQGNSA. The CDR3 loop spans 13 amino acids. Here the CDR3 reads CASNRDRGNTIYL. The CDR3 DNA reads TGTGCCAGCAACCGGGACAGGGGAAACACCATATATCTT.

The chain combines TRBV7-2 with TRBJ2-1; D uncertain. The CDR3 loop spans 13 amino acids. The V and J ends lost 5 bases and 5 bases respectively, with 10 bases between them. Germline V CDR1 and CDR2: SGHTA, FQGNSA. The CDR3 DNA sequence: TGTGCCAGCAGCCCTAGAGTTCACAATGAGCAGTTCTTC. Protein sequence: CASSPRVHNEQFF.

The table lists this clonotype with many counts. This chain uses TRBV6-5 with TRBJ1-4, with D maybe TRBD1 (6 bases). The germline V and J ends were trimmed by 3 bases and 8 bases, with 13 bases remaining between them. This CDR3 is 14 amino acids long. Germline CDR1 is MNHEY and CDR2 is SVGAGI. DNA for the CDR3: TGTGCCAGCAGTTATGGCCGGGGGACAGAAAAACTGTTTTTT. This gives the protein CASSYGRGTEKLFF.

This clonotype was detected ten times or more. This chain joins TRBV3-1 and TRBJ2-2, with TRBD1 identical over 8 bases. The V and J ends lost 0 bases and 3 bases, in that order; junction bases with no gene match: 9. Per the germline V gene, CDR1 is LGHDT and CDR2 is YNNKEL (reference sequence). This CDR3 is 18 amino acids long. For the CDR3, the DNA is TGTGCCAGCAGCCAAGAATTAGGCAGGGGGCAGGACACCGGGGAGCTGTTTTTT. Its translation: CASSQELGRGQDTGELFF.

The chain joins TRBV15 to TRBJ1-6; D is possibly TRBD1 (6 bases). Germline CDR1 LNHNV, CDR2 YYDKDF (reference sequence). V lost 5 bases and J lost 7, with 9 bases in between. CDR3 length: 13 amino acids. The CDR3 reads CATSGTRNSPLHF. The CDR3 DNA sequence: TGTGCCACCAGCGGGACAAGAAATTCACCCCTCCACTTT.

The table lists this clonotype with many counts. The chain is built from TRBV18 and TRBJ2-1; 9 positions agree with TRBD2. Germline V gene lookup returns CDR1 KGHSH and CDR2 LQKENI. The CDR3 extends over 15 amino acids. The trim removed 8 bases at V and 7 bases at J, leaving 12 bases unmatched. The CDR3: CASPLERGAGNEQFF. CDR3 in DNA: TGTGCCAGCCCCCTTGAGCGGGGGGCCGGTAATGAGCAGTTCTTC. The full variable domain, in which reference TRBV18 and TRBJ2-1 provide the parts outside the CDR3, is NAGVMQNPRHLVRRRGQEARLRCSPMKGHSHVYWYRQLPEEGLKFMVYLQKENIIDESGMPKERFSAEFPKEGPSILRIQQVVRGDSAAYFCASPLERGAGNEQFFGPGTRLTVL.

The chain carries TRBV5-4 and TRBJ1-6, with unresolved D. Trimming took 0 bases from V and 9 from J, leaving 13 bases between them. Germline lookup yields CDR1 SGHNT and CDR2 YYREEE (reference sequence). This CDR3 has 15 amino acids. CDR3 nucleotides: TGTGCCAGCAGCTTGGATCCCGATGCAGGTTCACCCCTCCACTTT. Protein product: CASSLDPDAGSPLHF.

This clonotype appeared a single time. CDR3 coding DNA: TGTGCCAGCAGCTATATGGGGGCGAATCAGCCCCAGCATTTT. This translates into CASSYMGANQPQHF. The chain links TRBV28 to TRBJ1-5; D is perhaps TRBD1 (6 bases). The CDR3 totals 14 residues. Trimming removed 6 bases from V and 4 bases from J, with 13 bases in between. The germline CDR1 and CDR2 sequences are MDHEN and SYDVKM.

This clonotype was seen a handful of times. This sequence joins TRBV6-6 and TRBJ2-7; TRBD1 is a possible D gene (8 bases). The V and J ends lost 5 bases and 4 bases respectively, with 18 bases between them. CDR3 length: 15 amino acids. Per the germline V gene, CDR1 is MNHNY and CDR2 is SVGAGI (reference sequence). Written as DNA, the CDR3 is TGTGCCAGCAGTGACACAGGGGGGGGCTCGTACGAGCAGTACTTC. This translates into CASSDTGGGSYEQYF.

This clonotype is a singleton in its sample. The conserved closing phenylalanine or tryptophan is absent in this CDR3, likely reflecting a read error. No DNA is shown, since the ends of the CDR3 on it are uncertain; the CDR3 is the one TCRdb lists. The chain combines TRBV20-1 with TRBJ2-6. The CDR3 spans 9 residues, counting both ends. Germline V gives CDR1 DFQATT, CDR2 SNEGSKA (reference sequence). The CDR3 loop is CSADNAGTS.

This clonotype was seen more than once but under ten times. This may come from a read error, since a much larger clone is one base off. The chain is built from TRBV20-1 and TRBJ1-2; weak D call: TRBD1 (5 bases). Germline V gives CDR1 DFQATT, CDR2 SNEGSKA (reference sequence). This CDR3 has 13 amino acids. The CDR3 loop reads CSASHRTGNGYAF. CDR3 sequence (DNA): TGCAGTGCTAGTCACAGGACGGGGAATGGCTACGCCTTC.

Remarks on this clonotype: This may stem from a read error, because a much larger clone lies one nucleotide away. The conserved phenylalanine or tryptophan normally closing the CDR3 is absent here, so this likely arose from a read error. The rearrangement links TRBV7-3 to TRBJ2-2; the D is unclear. Per germline, CDR1 SGHTA and CDR2 FQGTGA. The CDR3 covers 11 residues. Deletions cut 5 bases from V and 7 bases from J, with 5 bases between. The CDR3 is CASSPYGELFS. CDR3 sequence (DNA): TGTGCCAGCAGCCCGTACGGGGAGCTGTTTTCT.

This clonotype was counted ten times or more. The genes are TRBV20-1 and TRBJ2-1; 8 bases agree with TRBD2. V lost 3 bases to trimming and J lost 7 bases; unmatched junction nucleotides: 11. CDR1 DFQATT and CDR2 SNEGSKA come from the germline V gene (reference sequence). The CDR3 has 15 amino acids. The CDR3 region has the DNA TGCAGTGCTAGTGGGACTAGAGGCATTTCGAATGAGCAGTTCTTC. Amino acids: CSASGTRGISNEQFF.